This is a list of T cell receptor beta chains from one sample in a study of monozygotic twins with inflammatory bowel disease. TCRdb reprocessed the 5' RACE reads and stores each CDR3 protein as one record, lacking DNA. This table lists some 450,000 distinct CDR3 sequences. The sample taken for sequencing was blood. These TCRs come from a human donor with ulcerative colitis or Crohn's disease, or a healthy co-twin of an affected twin (not recorded which). Each CDR3 is given with its conserved first and last residue.

v_call	j_call	cdr3_aa
TRBV5-6	TRBJ2-3	CASSLASGGMTDTQYF
TRBV5-6	TRBJ2-7	CASSLVSDNYEQYF
TRBV4-2	TRBJ2-7	CASSQDWGGPYEQYF
TRBV19	TRBJ2-5	CASSNPRQGRETQYF
TRBV6-2/TRBV6-3	TRBJ2-7	CASSSPGGYYEQYF
TRBV20-1	TRBJ2-7	CSASENPSYEQYF
TRBV11-2	TRBJ2-1	CASSPRAALNEQFF
TRBV30	TRBJ2-1	CAWSGSRYYNEQFF
TRBV12-3/TRBV12-4	TRBJ2-2	CATTQNNAGELFF
TRBV7-8	TRBJ2-1	CASSLLASGGLMLF
TRBV12-5	TRBJ1-5	CASLSLNQPQHF
TRBV2	TRBJ2-5	CASSATTGETQYF
TRBV30	TRBJ2-4	CAWSQDSLAKNIQYF
TRBV9	TRBJ1-4	CASSVSGTPNEKLFF
TRBV4-2	TRBJ2-3	CASSQLLAGGPGDTQYF
TRBV2	TRBJ2-1	CASSVRLALNYNEQFF
TRBV12-3/TRBV12-4	TRBJ1-1	CASSLFGTLQSTEAFF
TRBV6-2/TRBV6-3	TRBJ2-2	CASSYSPTGSPGELFF
TRBV30	TRBJ2-3	CAWSVGGTSTDTQYF
TRBV12-3/TRBV12-4	TRBJ2-1	CASNHMGTFWSKEFF
TRBV6-6	TRBJ1-1	CASSYSGEDKAFF
TRBV4-2	TRBJ2-1	CASSHVPGQTFDEQFF
TRBV27	TRBJ2-3	CASTGLAGGPRTDTQYF
TRBV19	TRBJ2-1	CASSMGTGFNNEQFF
TRBV5-1	TRBJ2-1	CASSGAGTSGSNEQFF
TRBV20-1	TRBJ1-1	CSAPRRTNTEAFF